The clone carrying this TCR beta chain was recorded a few times. Its antigen remains unknown. This specimen comes from a study of beta chain features in type 1 diabetes. General observations from the study: There were fewer insertions and more deletions at the VDJ junctions of type 1 diabetes patients.

This CDR3 comprises 14 residues. V lost 3 bases and J lost 6; bases outside the gene matches: 5. Germline V lookup: CDR1 SGHRS, CDR2 YFSETQ. CD4+ naive, central memory, regulatory and stem cell-like memory subsets were isolated by sorting on CD45RO/CCR7/CD25/CD127/CD95/CD27. Each sorted fraction was over 95% pure. The investigators reverse transcribed all of the isolated RNA, so they sequenced expressed TCRB transcripts. Clones were sequenced by immunoSEQ multiplex PCR, and TCRdb holds only the in-frame ones, with some missing. The sample contains about 930,000 clones, roughly a sixth of which appear only once.

The gene calls are TRBV5-1 and TRBJ1-5; 8 bases agree with TRBD1. The sequenced sample consisted of naive CD4+ T cells from blood. This receptor was identified in a woman aged 18-29 years in good health. For the CDR3, the DNA is TGCGCCAGCAGCTCGTCAGGGGGCGGTCAGCCCCAGCATTTT. Its translation: CASSSSGGGQPQHF.